This entry describes one TCR beta chain. The entry originates in a study of ipilimumab plus nivolumab after autologous stem cell transplantation. On the study more broadly: Typical patient got four to six ipilimumab doses and seven to nine nivolumab doses (median).

Assay: immunoSEQ multiplex PCR; the TCRdb copy retains only in-frame clones and omits some. The sample carries almost 15,000 clones, around 79% recorded once. The CDR3 covers 15 residues. The V end was cut by 0 bases, the J end by 9 bases, with 15 bases between. Germline V CDR1 and CDR2: SGHAT, FQNNGV. Ipilimumab, 1 mg/kg, started 14 to 28 days after autologous transplant. Dosing: nivolumab 3 mg/kg IV, weeks 1, 4, 7, 10, then every two weeks to week 26. The sequence derives from a male donor with primary mediastinal lymphoma. The chain joins TRBV11-2 to TRBJ1-5, with unresolved D. The starting material was PBMCs, obtained in a trial of ipilimumab plus nivolumab as post-transplant consolidation. The DNA for the CDR3 is TGTGCCAGCAGCTTAGATCCCGCAGGCAAGGGGCCCCAGCATTTT. It codes for CASSLDPAGKGPQHF.